One and the same sample provided the 10 T cell receptor beta chains below, sequenced in a study of graft-versus-host responses after intestinal transplantation. Clones were sequenced by immunoSEQ multiplex PCR, and TCRdb holds only the in-frame ones, with some missing. The profile covers roughly 92,000 clones, with 88% appearing a single time and more than 0.25% taken by the ten largest. These receptors have no identified antigens. The sample in question was unstimulated CD4+ T cells sorted from spleen or lymph node cells, obtained before transplant. These receptors came from a human donor who was the organ donor for an intestinal transplant.

In this sample, this clone turned up once. The chain links TRBV28 to TRBJ2-3, with 11 bases that match TRBD2. With V trimmed by 6 bases and J by 1 base, 6 bases remained unmatched. This CDR3 spans 16 amino acids. The V gene's germline CDR1 is MDHEN and CDR2 SYDVKM. In DNA form, the CDR3 reads TGTGCCAGCAGCTCCGGGACTAGCGGAGGCACAGATACGCAGTATTTT. Its protein product is CASSSGTSGGTDTQYF.

The V gene is TRBV25-1, the J gene TRBJ1-2, with D unresolved. The V gene lost 4 bases and the J gene lost 8 bases, with 14 bases spanning the gap. The CDR3 totals 13 residues. Looked up from germline, CDR1 is MGHDK and CDR2 is SYGVNS. The CDR3 here is CASSALTVGGYTF. The CDR3 nucleotides read TGTGCCAGCAGTGCCCTAACAGTGGGCGGCTACACCTTC.

This sequence joins TRBV28 and TRBJ2-1; 7 bases map to TRBD2. In germline, CDR1 is MDHEN, CDR2 SYDVKM. The CDR3 length is 17 residues. V lost 6 bases and J lost 0; bases outside the gene matches: 11. CDR3 region: CASRSSGGRSSYNEQFF. In nucleotides, the CDR3 is TGTGCCAGCAGATCTAGCGGAGGTCGGAGCTCCTACAATGAGCAGTTCTTC.

The chain links TRBV6-5 to TRBJ2-7; D is possibly TRBD1 (6 bases). CDR3 size: 14 residues. Germline assignment: CDR1 MNHEY and CDR2 SVGAGI. Deletions cut 4 bases from V and 5 bases from J, with 15 bases between. The CDR3 DNA reads TGTGCCAGCAGTTGGCGCAGGGGATCAAACGAGCAGTACTTC. Protein: CASSWRRGSNEQYF.

This clone was observed a handful of times. The rearrangement joins TRBV30 to TRBJ1-3, with D possibly TRBD1 on 5 matching bases. In germline, CDR1 is GTSNPN, CDR2 SVGIG (reference sequence). Trimming removed 8 bases from V and 1 base from J, with 12 bases in between. The length of the CDR3 is 13 residues. This chain's CDR3 is CAGGVWSGNTIYF. The CDR3 coding sequence is TGTGCCGGAGGGGTTTGGTCTGGAAACACCATATATTTT.

The V and J genes are TRBV9 and TRBJ1-1; possible D gene TRBD1, 5 bases. The V and J ends lost 4 bases and 0 bases respectively, with 13 bases between them. Germline V gives CDR1 SGDLS, CDR2 YYNGEE. This CDR3 spans 15 amino acids. This CDR3 is CASSPRQSMNTEAFF. The CDR3 DNA follows: TGTGCCAGCAGCCCCCGACAGAGCATGAACACTGAAGCTTTCTTT.

This clone was seen only a few times. The CDR3 loop reads CASSVGLAGGPYNEQFF. The CDR3 DNA reads as TGTGCCAGCAGCGTAGGGCTAGCGGGGGGGCCCTACAATGAGCAGTTCTTC. V is TRBV9 and J is TRBJ2-1; 12 nucleotides line up with TRBD2. Germline values: CDR1 SGDLS, CDR2 YYNGEE. J was trimmed by 2 bases and V by 0 bases; bases with no gene match: 3. The CDR3 is 17 amino acids.

The chain employs TRBV5-1 and TRBJ2-2; D gene uncertain. Germline assignment: CDR1 SGHRS and CDR2 YFSETQ. CDR3 length equals 14 residues. With 1 base removed from V and 3 bases from J, the gap between germline ends came to 7 bases. This chain's CDR3 is CASSLSLYTGELFF. The CDR3 DNA reads as TGCGCCAGCAGCTTGTCCCTCTACACCGGGGAGCTGTTTTTT.

The genes are TRBV21-1 and TRBJ2-7; the table names TRBD2, a call not compared with the DNA. TRBV21-1 is listed as a pseudogene. The CDR3 totals 19 residues. The CDR3 nucleotides are TGTGCCAGCAGCAAAGCTTCCCCCCCGACTAGCGGTACCTCCTACGAGCAGTACTTC. Its translation: CASSKASPPTSGTSYEQYF.

The chain recombines TRBV11-3 with TRBJ1-2; D possibly corresponds to TRBD1 (5 bases). The CDR3 consists of 14 residues. Germline V gene sequence: CDR1 SGHNT, CDR2 YENEEA. Trimming cost V 0 bases and J 6 bases, with 11 bases left between them. This chain's CDR3 is CASSLDPQDNGYTF. The CDR3 bases are TGTGCCAGCAGCTTAGATCCTCAGGACAATGGCTACACCTTC.